This T cell receptor (beta chain) originates from a study of cytomegalovirus exposure and HLA in healthy donors. Points on this clone: Its antigen remains unknown.

Overall study findings and caveats: According to a later analysis, donors in an Asian-associated ancestry cluster reportedly had fewer N-insertions than the roughly 640-donor mean. V- and J-gene trimming of TCR beta was linked (in a later analysis) to a missense DCLRE1C variant.

The CDR3 totals 15 residues. Germline trimming cut 1 base from V and 6 bases from J; bases unmatched to any gene: 9. From germline, CDR1 is LNHDA and CDR2 SQIVND (reference sequence). The PCR contained 60 Vbeta and 13 Jbeta primers. Authors' data handling: The count from a later analysis was 79 million or so unique TCR beta chains, around 11 million of them shared. Only in-frame clones appear in the TCRdb table, and some are missing; sequencing was by immunoSEQ multiplex PCR. The DNA was the basis for D and trimming; V, J and clone size are from that table. Here the sample spans about 190,000 clones, 86% being singletons. The donors, nominally healthy at sampling, likely had unrecorded immune exposures.

Sequenced: PBMCs. V usage is TRBV19 and J usage is TRBJ2-7; TRBD2 matches at 7 bases. The sequence was collected from a woman aged 25 to 45 in good health and CMV-seronegative. CDR3: CASSIAVQGGSEQYF. CDR3 nucleotide sequence: TGTGCCAGTAGTATAGCAGTCCAGGGCGGGAGCGAGCAGTACTTC.